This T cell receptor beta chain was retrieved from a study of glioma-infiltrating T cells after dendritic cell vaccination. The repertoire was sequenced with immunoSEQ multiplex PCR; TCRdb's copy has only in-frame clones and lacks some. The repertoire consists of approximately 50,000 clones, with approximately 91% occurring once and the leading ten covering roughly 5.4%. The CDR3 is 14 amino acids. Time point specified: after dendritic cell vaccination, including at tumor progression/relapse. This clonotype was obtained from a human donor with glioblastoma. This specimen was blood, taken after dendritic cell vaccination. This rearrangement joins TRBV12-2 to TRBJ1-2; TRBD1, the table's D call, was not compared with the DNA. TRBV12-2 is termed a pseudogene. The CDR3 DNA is TGTGCAAGTCGCTCTAGGGGTCTCCCCTATGGCTACACCTTC. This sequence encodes CASRSRGLPYGYTF.